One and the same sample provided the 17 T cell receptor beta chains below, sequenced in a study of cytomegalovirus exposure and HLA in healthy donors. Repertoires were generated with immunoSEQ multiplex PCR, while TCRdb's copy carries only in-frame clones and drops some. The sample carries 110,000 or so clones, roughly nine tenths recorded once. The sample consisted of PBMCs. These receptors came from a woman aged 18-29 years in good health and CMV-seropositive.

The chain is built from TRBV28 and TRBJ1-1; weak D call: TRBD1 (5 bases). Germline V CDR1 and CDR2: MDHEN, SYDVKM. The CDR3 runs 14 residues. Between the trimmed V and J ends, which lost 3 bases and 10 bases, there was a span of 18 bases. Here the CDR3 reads CASSFAGKGEAAFF. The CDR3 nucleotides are TGTGCCAGCAGTTTCGCAGGGAAGGGTGAGGCAGCTTTCTTT. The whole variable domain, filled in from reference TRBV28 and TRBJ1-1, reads DVKVTQSSRYLVKRTGEKVFLECVQDMDHENMFWYRQDPGLGLRLIYFSYDVKMKEKGDIPEGYSVSREKKERFSLILESASTNQTSMYLCASSFAGKGEAAFFGQGTRLTVV.

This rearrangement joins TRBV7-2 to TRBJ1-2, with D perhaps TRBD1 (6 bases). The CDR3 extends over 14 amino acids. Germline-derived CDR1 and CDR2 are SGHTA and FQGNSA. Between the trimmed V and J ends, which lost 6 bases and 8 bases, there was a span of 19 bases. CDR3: CASRAVGGLGGYTF. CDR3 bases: TGTGCCAGCAGGGCGGTCGGGGGGCTGGGCGGCTACACCTTC.

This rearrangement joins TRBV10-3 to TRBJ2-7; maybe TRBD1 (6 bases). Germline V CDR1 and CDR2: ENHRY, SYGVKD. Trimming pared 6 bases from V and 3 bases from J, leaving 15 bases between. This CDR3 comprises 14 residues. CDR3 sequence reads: CAIRLQGNIYEQYF. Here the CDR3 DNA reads TGTGCCATCAGGTTGCAGGGGAACATCTACGAGCAGTACTTC.

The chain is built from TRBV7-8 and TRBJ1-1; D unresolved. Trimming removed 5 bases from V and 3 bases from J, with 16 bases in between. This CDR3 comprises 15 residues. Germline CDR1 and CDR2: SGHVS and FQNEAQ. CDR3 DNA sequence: TGTGCCAGCAGCCGGAGAGGTATGGGTTACACTGAAGCTTTCTTT. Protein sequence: CASSRRGMGYTEAFF.

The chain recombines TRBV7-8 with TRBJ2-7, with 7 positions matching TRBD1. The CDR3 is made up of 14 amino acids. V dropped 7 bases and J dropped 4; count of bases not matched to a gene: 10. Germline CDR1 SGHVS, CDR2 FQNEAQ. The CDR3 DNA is TGTGCCAGCATCGCCCGAGGGGGCCTTTACGAGCAGTACTTC. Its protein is CASIARGGLYEQYF.

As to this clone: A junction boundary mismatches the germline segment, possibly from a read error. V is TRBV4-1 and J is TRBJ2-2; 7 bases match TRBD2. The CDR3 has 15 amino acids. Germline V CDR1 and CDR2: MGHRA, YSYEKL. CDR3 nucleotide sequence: TGCGCCAGCAGACAAGATGTCGGGAGGCCCGGGGAGCTGTTTTTT. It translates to CASRQDVGRPGELFF.

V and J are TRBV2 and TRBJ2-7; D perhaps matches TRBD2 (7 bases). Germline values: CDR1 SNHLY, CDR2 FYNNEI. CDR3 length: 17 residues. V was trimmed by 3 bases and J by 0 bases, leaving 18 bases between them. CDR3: CASSDGGGGLFSYEQYF. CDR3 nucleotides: TGTGCCAGCAGTGATGGGGGGGGCGGGCTCTTCTCCTACGAGCAGTACTTC.

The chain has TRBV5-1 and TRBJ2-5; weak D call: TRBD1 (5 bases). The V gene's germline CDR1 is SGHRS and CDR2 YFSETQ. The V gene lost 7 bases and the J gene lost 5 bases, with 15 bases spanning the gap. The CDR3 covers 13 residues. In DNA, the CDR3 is TGCGCCAGCGCTCAGGGTTTGTGGGAGACCCAGTACTTC. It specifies CASAQGLWETQYF.

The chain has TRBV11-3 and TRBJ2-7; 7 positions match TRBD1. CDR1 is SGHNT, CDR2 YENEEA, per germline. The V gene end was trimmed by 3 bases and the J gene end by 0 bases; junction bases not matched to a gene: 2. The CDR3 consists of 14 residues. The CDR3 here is CASSFRDSSYEQYF. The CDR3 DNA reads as TGTGCCAGCAGCTTTCGGGACAGCTCCTACGAGCAGTACTTC. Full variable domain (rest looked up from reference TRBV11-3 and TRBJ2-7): EAGVVQSPRYKIIEKKQPVAFWCNPISGHNTLYWYLQNLGQGPELLIRYENEEAVDDSQLPKDRFSAERLKGVDSTLKIQPAELGDSAVYLCASSFRDSSYEQYFGPGTRLTVT.

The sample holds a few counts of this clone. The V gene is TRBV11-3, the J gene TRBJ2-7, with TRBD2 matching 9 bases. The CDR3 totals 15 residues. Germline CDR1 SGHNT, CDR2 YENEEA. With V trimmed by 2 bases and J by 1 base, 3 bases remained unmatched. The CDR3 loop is CASSLRGRESYEQYF. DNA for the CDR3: TGTGCCAGCAGCTTACGCGGGAGGGAATCCTACGAGCAGTACTTC.

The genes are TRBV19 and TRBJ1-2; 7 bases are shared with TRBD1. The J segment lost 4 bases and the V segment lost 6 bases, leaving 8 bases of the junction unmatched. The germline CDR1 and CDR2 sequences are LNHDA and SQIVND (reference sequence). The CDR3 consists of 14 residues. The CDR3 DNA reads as TGTGCCAGTAGCCCAGACAGGGCGATCTATGGCTACACCTTC. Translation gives CASSPDRAIYGYTF.

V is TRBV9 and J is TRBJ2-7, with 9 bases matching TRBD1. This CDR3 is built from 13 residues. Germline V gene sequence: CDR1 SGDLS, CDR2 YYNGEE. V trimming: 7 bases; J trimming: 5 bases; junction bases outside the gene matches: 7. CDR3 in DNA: TGTGCCAGCGCGTCAGGGACAGGGCACGAGCAGTACTTC. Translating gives CASASGTGHEQYF.

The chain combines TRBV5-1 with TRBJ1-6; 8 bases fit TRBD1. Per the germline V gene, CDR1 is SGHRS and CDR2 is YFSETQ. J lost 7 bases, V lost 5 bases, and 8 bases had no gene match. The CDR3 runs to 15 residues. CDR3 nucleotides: TGCGCCAGCAGTTCGTCCAGGGGGCTGAATTCACCCCTCCACTTT. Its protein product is CASSSSRGLNSPLHF.

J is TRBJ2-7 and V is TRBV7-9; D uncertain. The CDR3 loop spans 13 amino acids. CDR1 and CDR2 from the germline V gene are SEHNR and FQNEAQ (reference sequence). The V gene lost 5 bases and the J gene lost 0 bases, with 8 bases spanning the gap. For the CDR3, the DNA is TGTGCCAGCAGCCAAATCGGCTCCTACGAGCAGTACTTC. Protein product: CASSQIGSYEQYF.

The CDR3: CASSESRLAGGTDTQYF. For the CDR3, the DNA is TGCGCCAGCAGTGAGTCTAGACTAGCGGGGGGGACAGATACGCAGTATTTT. The rearrangement links TRBV10-2 to TRBJ2-3; 14 bases map to TRBD2. Trimming at V came to 0 bases and at J to 3 bases, leaving 2 bases not matched to a gene. The germline V gene encodes CDR1 WSHSY and CDR2 SAAADI. CDR3 length: 17 residues.

CDR3 amino acids: CASSRSGNPTYNEQFF. CDR3 nucleotides: TGTGCCAGCAGCCGCAGCGGGAACCCAACCTACAATGAGCAGTTCTTC. The chain uses TRBV7-3 and TRBJ2-1, with TRBD2 matching over 7 bases. The CDR3 sequence is 16 residues long. Germline V CDR1 and CDR2: SGHTA, FQGTGA. Trimming took 5 bases from V and 2 from J; bases not matched to a gene: 9. Supplemented by reference TRBV7-3 and TRBJ2-1, the full variable domain reads GAGVSQTPSNKVTEKGKYVELRCDPISGHTALYWYRQSLGQGPEFLIYFQGTGAADDSGLPNDRFFAVRPEGSVSTLKIQRTERGDSAVYLCASSRSGNPTYNEQFFGPGTRLTVL.

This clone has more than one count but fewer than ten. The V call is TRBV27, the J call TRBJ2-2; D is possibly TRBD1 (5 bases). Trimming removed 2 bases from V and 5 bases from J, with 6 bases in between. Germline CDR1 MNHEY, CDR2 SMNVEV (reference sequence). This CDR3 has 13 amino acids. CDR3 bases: TGTGCCAGCAGTTTAACAGGAACCGGGGAGCTGTTTTTT. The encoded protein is CASSLTGTGELFF.